This T cell receptor beta chain was retrieved from a study of T cells in localized non-small cell lung cancer. Sequencing was performed with immunoSEQ multiplex PCR; in TCRdb, only in-frame clones are kept and a portion is missing. The sample consists of some 28,000 clones, 87% of them appearing once. The V gene end was trimmed by 0 bases and the J gene end by 3 bases; junction bases not matched to a gene: 9. The CDR3 consists of 17 residues. The V gene's germline CDR1 is SGHTA and CDR2 FQGNSA. The chain couples TRBV7-2 to TRBJ2-7; 9 bases are a match to TRBD1. Sequenced material: peripheral blood, taken before any cancer treatment. The clonotype comes from an older male donor with stage I lung adenocarcinoma. The CDR3 nucleotides are TGTGCCAGCAGCTTAGCGCCTCGGGCGGGACAGGGCTACGAGCAGTACTTC. This encodes CASSLAPRAGQGYEQYF.